This is a list of T cell receptor beta chains from one sample in a study of blood T cell repertoires in COVID-19. Only in-frame clones appear in the TCRdb table, and some are missing; sequencing was by immunoSEQ multiplex PCR. The sample comprises tens of thousands of clones, 75% to 80% of which are singletons, and 20% rests with the top ten. Material for sequencing was peripheral blood. These TCRs come from a human donor with active or convalescent COVID-19. The donor label of this sample is uncertain. The CDR3 runs from the conserved cysteine through the conserved F or W. Each record gives: J gene, V gene, clone size, D gene, CDR3 DNA, CDR3 protein. D genes are given only for firm matches. Not every row has a clone size; where given, it reads once, few, many or a size class.

J: TRBJ1-2
V: TRBV24-1
size: few
D: NA
DNA: TGTGCCACCAGTGATTTTGGGGGGGAAGGCTACACCTTC
CDR3: CATSDFGGEGYTF

J: TRBJ1-5
V: TRBV6-5
size: NA
D: NA
DNA: TGTGCCAGCAGTTGGGCAGCCTCCAATCAGCCCCAGCATTTT
CDR3: CASSWAASNQPQHF

J: TRBJ1-2
V: TRBV5-1
size: NA
D: TRBD1
DNA: TGCGCCAGCAGCCTCCAACCGACAGGGGGCCTCAATGGCTACACCTTC
CDR3: CASSLQPTGGLNGYTF

J: TRBJ1-5
V: TRBV7-3
size: NA
D: NA
DNA: TGTGCCAGCAGCTTAAAACTATGGCCCCAGCATTTT
CDR3: CASSLKLWPQHF

J: TRBJ2-7
V: TRBV10-1
size: NA
D: TRBD2
DNA: TGCGCCAGCAGATCCGGGGGGGAGAGCTACGAGCAGTACTTC
CDR3: CASRSGGESYEQYF

J: TRBJ2-5
V: TRBV28
size: NA
D: TRBD2
DNA: TGTGCCAGCAGTTTAGGACTAGCGGGGACCCAGTACTTC
CDR3: CASSLGLAGTQYF

J: TRBJ2-7
V: TRBV6-2/TRBV6-3
size: once
D: NA
DNA: TGTGCCAGCAGCTCAGCCTACGAGCAGTACTTC
CDR3: CASSSAYEQYF

J: TRBJ2-1
V: TRBV10-2
size: NA
D: TRBD2
DNA: TGCGCCAGCATAAGAGGCAGGGGGGAACTAGCGGGAGGCTCCAATGAGCAGTTCTTC
CDR3: CASIRGRGELAGGSNEQFF

J: TRBJ2-7
V: TRBV6-2/TRBV6-3
size: NA
D: TRBD2
DNA: TGTGCCAGCAGTTTGGGGGCTAGCGGGAAGAACGAGCAGTACTTC
CDR3: CASSLGASGKNEQYF

J: TRBJ2-1
V: TRBV5-1
size: NA
D: TRBD1
DNA: TGCGCCAGCAGCCCGGGACAGGGGGCATGGGAGCAGTTCTTC
CDR3: CASSPGQGAWEQFF

J: TRBJ2-2
V: TRBV14
size: NA
D: TRBD1
DNA: TGTGCCAGCAGCCTTTGGACAGGGAACACCGGGGAGCTGTTTTTT
CDR3: CASSLWTGNTGELFF

J: TRBJ2-7
V: TRBV7-2
size: NA
D: NA
DNA: TGTGCCAGCAGCTTAAATCCAATCCCCTCCTACGAGCAGTACTTC
CDR3: CASSLNPIPSYEQYF

J: TRBJ2-7
V: TRBV6-2/TRBV6-3
size: NA
D: TRBD1
DNA: TGTGCCAGCAGCATCTCCGGACAGGGCTACGAGCAGTACTTC
CDR3: CASSISGQGYEQYF

J: TRBJ1-2
V: TRBV5-8
size: NA
D: NA
DNA: TGTGCCAGCAGCTTGTATTATCACGAAGGGGGTGGCTACACCTTC
CDR3: CASSLYYHEGGGYTF

J: TRBJ2-7
V: TRBV19
size: NA
D: NA
DNA: TGTGCCAGTAGTAACTACTACGAGCAGTACTTC
CDR3: CASSNYYEQYF

J: TRBJ1-5
V: TRBV19
size: NA
D: NA
DNA: TGTGCCAGTAGTAGGAGGGGTGGGGCGGGTCAGCCCCAGCATTTT
CDR3: CASSRRGGAGQPQHF

J: TRBJ2-1
V: TRBV5-6
size: NA
D: NA
DNA: TGTGCCAGCATGGTGGGCCTAGCTGCCTACAATGAGCAGTTCTTC
CDR3: CASMVGLAAYNEQFF

J: TRBJ2-1
V: TRBV9
size: NA
D: TRBD1
DNA: TGTGCCAGCAGCGTAGGACAGGGGATCTACAATGAGCAGTTCTTC
CDR3: CASSVGQGIYNEQFF